The T cell receptor beta chain under discussion was sequenced for a study of regulatory T cells in long-lasting Graves disease. Time point defined: newly diagnosed GD, antithyroid drugs for less than 3 months. PBMCs provided the RNA from which the TCR library was made. Deletions cut 5 bases from V and 4 bases from J, with 17 bases between. The CDR3 consists of 15 residues. CDR1 and CDR2 from the germline V gene are SGHVS and FQNEAQ. Arm-PCR of CDR3 regions with iRepertoire HTBI primers generated TCR beta libraries. TCRdb redid the calling of the multiplex PCR reads with MiXCR, one entry per CDR3 protein. Of a few hundred thousand distinct CDR3 sequences listed, 15% to 20% were seen once; the top ten hold about 15%. This clonotype came up many times. In addition, the sample was reused for a study of T cells in Graves' hyperthyroidism and ophthalmopathy. That source reports: The study based diagnoses on clinical symptoms, serum thyroxine and TRAb, thyroid ultrasound and orbital computed tomography.

The gene calls are TRBV7-8 and TRBJ1-2, with TRBD1 as a possible D gene (6 bases). The sequence came from a woman between 25 and 40 years old with Graves disease. Sequenced here: peripheral blood mononuclear cells (PBMCs), sampled at new diagnosis, from a patient treated with antithyroid drugs. The CDR3 loop reads CASSGRQDNAYGYTF. In DNA, the CDR3 is TGTGCCAGCAGCGGCAGACAGGACAACGCCTATGGCTACACCTTC.